This T cell receptor (beta chain) was identified during a study of blood T cell repertoires in COVID-19. Study details: Sites across the United States, Italy and Spain contributed samples from acute and convalescent COVID-19. From T cells, B-cell-depleted T cells, or PBMCs came the material, which was cDNA or gDNA.

Seattle's cohort entered during active infection and was followed longitudinally. V lost 6 bases, J lost 5 bases, and 11 bases stayed unmatched. Germline V gene data show CDR1 as MNHEY and CDR2 as SVGAGI. CDR3 length: 15 amino acids. Authors' analysis steps: Reference gene primer amplification gave nucleated cell count estimates. Measured with immunoSEQ multiplex PCR; TCRdb has only the in-frame clones, and not every one. D and trimming were read from the DNA, whereas the V and J calls and clone size are those reported in that table. Among about 220,000 clones, roughly 85% were seen once, and the ten largest hold 2.4%.

The rearrangement joins TRBV6-5 to TRBJ2-7; 9 nucleotides line up with TRBD2. Sequencing used peripheral blood. This clonotype was obtained from a woman between 70 and 85 years old with COVID-19, enrolled during active disease. The CDR3 bases are TGTGCCAGCAGCCCCGGACTAGCGTTTATCCACGAGCAGTACTTC. Amino acids: CASSPGLAFIHEQYF.